The T cell receptor (beta chain) under discussion was sequenced for a study of OX40 agonist ivuxolimab in advanced cancers. Study information: Patients were dosed intravenously with ivuxolimab at 0.01 to 10 mg/kg every 2 weeks. Of mixed ages from 23 to 79 and averaging about 65 years, the group was about 80% male. Points from the study as a whole: In CD8+ T cells, expanded clones were on average more numerous than in CD4+.

Autoimmune disease history or systemic immunosuppression was exclusionary. Of note for this clone: What it recognizes is unknown.

Germline-derived CDR1 and CDR2 are KGHSH and LQKENI. V shed 3 bases and J 2 bases; nucleotides not matched to a gene: 11. The length of the CDR3 is 17 residues. Method: immunoSEQ multiplex PCR; TCRdb's copy keeps in-frame clones and lacks some. This sample yields about 76,000 clones, of which 65% to 90% are seen a single time; roughly 0.61% belongs to the top ten. The sample in question was CD4+ or CD8+ T cells sorted from blood, obtained in a trial of the OX40 agonist ivuxolimab. The sequence was collected from an adult with an advanced solid tumor such as melanoma, head and neck, liver or kidney cancer. The chain has TRBV18 and TRBJ2-7; 9 nucleotides match TRBD1. The CDR3 protein is CASSPKPSGQGTYEQYF. The CDR3 DNA is TGTGCCAGCTCACCCAAACCGTCGGGACAGGGTACCTACGAGCAGTACTTC.